Presented here are 11 T cell receptor beta chains from one specimen sequenced in a study of blood T cell repertoires in COVID-19. Sequencing used immunoSEQ multiplex PCR; TCRdb keeps in-frame clones, though not all of them. The table includes over 200,000 clones, roughly four fifths detected once. The sequencing input was PBMCs or T cells enriched from blood (not recorded which). The receptors shown here come from a man in his sixties who had recovered from COVID-19.

The V gene is TRBV5-4, the J gene TRBJ2-3; 7 positions match TRBD2. CDR3 length: 13 amino acids. Germline V gives CDR1 SGHNT, CDR2 YYREEE (reference sequence). Trimming removed 7 bases from V and 4 bases from J; junction bases left unmatched: 6. Written as DNA, the CDR3 is TGTGCCAGCTTCATACGGGGGGCAGATACGCAGTATTTT. Translated: CASFIRGADTQYF.

In this sample, this clone turned up once. The chain joins TRBV5-1 to TRBJ2-2; perhaps TRBD1 as D (6 bases). Germline V gene data show CDR1 as SGHRS and CDR2 as YFSETQ. The CDR3 spans 16 residues. The ends were cut back, 3 bases at V and 4 bases at J, with 16 bases in the middle. CDR3 nucleotides: TGCGCCAGCAGCTCCGTCATACAGGGTATCACCGGGGAGCTGTTTTTT. Amino acids: CASSSVIQGITGELFF.

This rearrangement joins TRBV7-3 to TRBJ1-2, with 9 bases fitting TRBD1. Germline CDR1 and CDR2: SGHTA and FQGTGA. This CDR3 has 15 amino acids. The trim removed 2 bases at V and 6 bases at J, leaving 7 bases unmatched. CDR3 bases: TGTGCCAGCAGCTTACAACAGGGGGCGCGTCATGGCTACACCTTC. Its translation is CASSLQQGARHGYTF.

This sequence joins TRBV19 and TRBJ1-5, with D hard to call. This CDR3 is 16 amino acids long. Germline lookup yields CDR1 LNHDA and CDR2 SQIVND (reference sequence). Trimming cost V 3 bases and J 0 bases, with 12 bases left between them. The chain's CDR3 is CASSIAGKGSNQPQHF. The CDR3 nucleotides are TGTGCCAGTAGTATTGCGGGGAAGGGTAGCAATCAGCCCCAGCATTTT.

The rearrangement uses TRBV11-3 and TRBJ1-4, with D unclear. CDR3 length: 12 amino acids. The V end was cut by 3 bases, the J end by 8 bases, with 7 bases between. Germline lookup yields CDR1 SGHNT and CDR2 YENEEA. CDR3 DNA: TGTGCCAGCAGCTTCGTTGAGGAAAAACTGTTTTTT. It is translated as CASSFVEEKLFF.

This clone was detected a few times. The genes are TRBV2 and TRBJ1-2; a possible D gene is TRBD1 (5 bases). Between the trimmed V and J ends, which lost 4 bases and 13 bases, there was a span of 13 bases. CDR3 length: 11 amino acids. Per the germline V gene, CDR1 is SNHLY and CDR2 is FYNNEI. As DNA, the CDR3 is TGTGCCAGCAGTGTCAGGGTGGATTGCACCTTC. Amino acid sequence: CASSVRVDCTF.

The chain has TRBV18 and TRBJ2-7, with a tentative D call TRBD2 (7 bases). Deletions cut 3 bases from V and 6 bases from J, with 12 bases between. This CDR3 region has 13 residues. From germline, CDR1 is KGHSH and CDR2 LQKENI. Written as DNA, the CDR3 is TGTGCCAGCTCACCGCTTAGGGGGGGCGAGCAGTACTTC. This sequence encodes CASSPLRGGEQYF.

V usage is TRBV30 and J usage is TRBJ2-5; the D is unclear. CDR1 and CDR2 (germline): GTSNPN, SVGIG (reference sequence). CDR3 size: 13 residues. V gave up 0 bases and J gave up 1 base, with 6 bases separating them. The CDR3 coding sequence is TGTGCCTGGAGTGTACTTACCCAAGAGACCCAGTACTTC. Translation: CAWSVLTQETQYF.

The chain employs TRBV7-9 and TRBJ1-5; 7 bases are shared with TRBD1. Germline CDR1 and CDR2: SEHNR and FQNEAQ (reference sequence). The CDR3 runs 13 residues. After removal of 10 bases from V and 4 bases from J, the junction contained 7 bases not matched to a gene. The CDR3 sequence is CATTSGQNQPQHF. CDR3 sequence (DNA): TGTGCCACCACGTCGGGACAGAATCAGCCCCAGCATTTT. Full variable domain (remainder filled in from reference TRBV7-9 and TRBJ1-5): DTGVSQNPRHKITKRGQNVTFRCDPISEHNRLYWYRQTLGQGPEFLTYFQNEAQLEKSRLLSDRFSAERPKGSFSTLEIQRTEQGDSAMYLCATTSGQNQPQHFGDGTRLSIL.

This clone was seen a single time. The gene calls are TRBV27 and TRBJ1-2; D call uncertain. CDR1 and CDR2 (germline): MNHEY, SMNVEV (reference sequence). The CDR3 is 13 residues long. The V end was cut by 1 base, the J end by 1 base, with 4 bases between. The CDR3 nucleotides are TGTGCCAGCAGTTTATTCAGTAACTATGGCTACACCTTC. Encoded protein: CASSLFSNYGYTF.

The chain has TRBV4-2 and TRBJ1-1; 7 positions agree with TRBD1. This CDR3 has 13 amino acids. Germline loops: CDR1 LGHNA, CDR2 YNFKEQ. V dropped 0 bases and J dropped 10; count of bases not matched to a gene: 5. The CDR3 reads CASSQEDRAGAFF. DNA of the CDR3: TGTGCCAGCAGCCAAGAAGACAGGGCGGGAGCTTTCTTT.